The 23 T cell receptor beta chains given below trace back to one sample, sequenced in a study of molecular identifiers for immune sequencing clone quantification. TCRdb called the PCR reads again in MiXCR, with one record for every CDR3 protein. In the table there are around 460,000 distinct CDR3 sequences, around 23% of which are singletons. The sequenced sample was naive CD8+ T cells from blood, with Jurkat cell RNA spiked in. Sample subset: FACS-sorted CD8+CD4-CCR7+CD45RA+ naive T cells. These receptors were collected from a human donor in good health. Some libraries in this study had Jurkat cell RNA spiked in.

V usage is TRBV11-2 and J usage is TRBJ2-7, with D uncertain. Germline CDR1 and CDR2: SGHAT and FQNNGV. This CDR3 contains 11 residues. V lost 11 bases and J 2 bases, leaving 10 bases between the germline ends. The CDR3 spells CARRTPYEQYF. The DNA of the CDR3 is TGTGCCCGCCGAACCCCCTACGAGCAGTACTTC.

The sample holds a few counts of this clonotype. This chain uses TRBV7-2 with TRBJ1-1; no clear D gene. The CDR3 sequence is 10 residues long. The V end lost 10 bases, the J end lost 8 bases, and 11 bases lay between the germline ends. The V gene's germline CDR1 is SGHTA and CDR2 FQGNSA. In DNA form, the CDR3 reads TGTGCCATAACCGAAGGGGAAGCTTTCTTT. It specifies CAITEGEAFF. The entire variable domain, with the rest obtained from reference TRBV7-2 and TRBJ1-1, is as follows: GAGVSQSPSNKVTEKGKDVELRCDPISGHTALYWYRQSLGQGLEFLIYFQGNSAPDKSGLPSDRFSAERTGGSVSTLTIQRTQQEDSAVYLCAITEGEAFFGQGTRLTVV.

In this sample, this clonotype turned up many times. The J gene is TRBJ1-1, the V gene TRBV14, with D maybe TRBD1 (5 bases). Germline V gene data show CDR1 as SGHDN and CDR2 as FVKESK. The V end lost 3 bases, the J end lost 3 bases, and 14 bases lay between the germline ends. This CDR3 comprises 15 residues. The CDR3 sequence: CASSQLGLTYTEAFF. DNA for the CDR3: TGTGCCAGCAGCCAGCTGGGACTTACATACACTGAAGCTTTCTTT.

This clonotype was recorded at least ten times. This chain uses TRBV2 with TRBJ1-1; D gene uncertain. This CDR3 has 14 residues. Trimming took 2 bases from V and 1 from J, leaving 8 bases between them. Germline V gives CDR1 SNHLY, CDR2 FYNNEI. CDR3 sequence: CASSEKITNTEAFF. The CDR3 bases are TGTGCCAGCAGTGAAAAGATTACGAACACTGAAGCTTTCTTT.

V and J are TRBV7-6 and TRBJ2-7; D not certain. Germline V gene sequence: CDR1 SGHVS, CDR2 FNYEAQ. The V and J ends lost 5 bases and 0 bases respectively, with 14 bases between them. The CDR3 extends over 15 amino acids. The CDR3 loop reads CASSPALGPSYEQYF. The CDR3 nucleotides are TGTGCCAGCAGCCCCGCACTGGGCCCCTCCTACGAGCAGTACTTC.

V gene TRBV5-6 combines with J gene TRBJ2-3, with TRBD2 as a possible D gene (5 bases). Between the trimmed V and J ends, which lost 0 bases and 6 bases, there was a span of 17 bases. Germline V gene data show CDR1 as SGHDT and CDR2 as YYEEEE. The CDR3 sequence is 16 residues long. CDR3 protein: CASSLVVGVGGDTQYF. The CDR3 nucleotides read TGTGCCAGCAGCTTGGTTGTCGGTGTCGGCGGGGATACGCAGTATTTT.

Comment on this clonotype: A read error may explain this, as a much larger clone is one base away. Here the CDR3 DNA reads TGTGCCAGCCTGGGACCGCGCACAGATATGCAGTATTTT. It specifies CASLGPRTDMQYF. V gene TRBV7-8 combines with J gene TRBJ2-3; D possibly uses TRBD1 or TRBD2 (5 bases each). The CDR3 consists of 13 residues. From germline, CDR1 is SGHVS and CDR2 FQNEAQ. The full variable domain, its missing parts supplied by reference TRBV7-8 and TRBJ2-3, is GAGVSQSPRYKVAKRGQDVALRCDPISGHVSLFWYQQALGQGPEFLTYFQNEAQLDKSGLPSDRFFAERPEGSVSTLKIQRTQQEDSAVYLCASLGPRTDMQYFGPGTRLTVL.

J is TRBJ2-1 and V is TRBV4-3; a possible D gene is TRBD1 (6 bases). CDR1 is LGHNA and CDR2 is YSLEER in the germline V gene. This CDR3 comprises 14 residues. The V and J ends lost 7 bases and 11 bases respectively, with 21 bases between them. CDR3 DNA sequence: TGCGCCAGCAATTACAGGGTCGGTTGCGATAAGCAGTTCTTC. Protein product: CASNYRVGCDKQFF.

This clonotype was seen many times. V gene TRBV7-9 combines with J gene TRBJ2-7; no clear D. V was pared by 8 bases and J by 3 bases, with 11 bases between. Germline values: CDR1 SEHNR, CDR2 FQNEAQ (reference sequence). The CDR3 length is 12 residues. The CDR3 reads CASSEGFYEQYF. The DNA for the CDR3 is TGTGCCAGCTCGGAAGGTTTCTACGAGCAGTACTTC.

This clonotype was seen repeatedly, ten times or more. This rearrangement joins TRBV27 to TRBJ2-1; unclear D gene. Trimming pared 6 bases from V and 7 bases from J, leaving 10 bases between. This CDR3 has 12 amino acids. In germline, CDR1 is MNHEY, CDR2 SMNVEV (reference sequence). CDR3 nucleotide sequence: TGTGCCAGCAGCCCCGGACCGAATGAGCAGTTCTTC. This sequence encodes CASSPGPNEQFF.

Many counts were recorded for this clonotype. The CDR3 nucleotides are TGTGCCAGCAGCAGGGTGGGTGCGGACTACGAGCAGTACTTC. This translates into CASSRVGADYEQYF. The chain couples TRBV6-6 to TRBJ2-7, with D possibly matching TRBD1 (5 bases). The germline gives CDR1 MNHNY, CDR2 SVGAGI (reference sequence). This CDR3 is 14 amino acids long. Trimming pared 6 bases from V and 3 bases from J, leaving 15 bases between.

Regarding this clonotype: Compared with germline, one end of the junction differs, possibly owing to a read error. V usage is TRBV27 and J usage is TRBJ1-5, with 7 bases lining up with TRBD1. This CDR3 region has 14 residues. Germline CDR1 is MNHEY and CDR2 is SMNVEV (reference sequence). As DNA, the CDR3 is TGTGCCGGCAGTTCAGGGGGAGGTAATCAGCCCCAGCATTTT. This gives the protein CAGSSGGGNQPQHF.

This clonotype was counted many times. The chain recombines TRBV7-9 with TRBJ2-1; 11 bases are a match to TRBD2. Germline V CDR1 and CDR2: SEHNR, FQNEAQ (reference sequence). The CDR3 extends over 16 amino acids. V was pared by 5 bases and J by 8 bases, with 11 bases of the junction left unmatched. CDR3 nucleotides: TGTGCCAGCAGCCTCTCCGGGACTAGCGGTAGGGATGAGCAGTTCTTC. It translates to CASSLSGTSGRDEQFF. Supplemented by reference TRBV7-9 and TRBJ2-1, the full variable domain reads DTGVSQNPRHKITKRGQNVTFRCDPISEHNRLYWYRQTLGQGPEFLTYFQNEAQLEKSRLLSDRFSAERPKGSFSTLEIQRTEQGDSAMYLCASSLSGTSGRDEQFFGPGTRLTVL.

The chain recombines TRBV11-2 with TRBJ2-1; 8 bases fit TRBD2. This CDR3 is 13 amino acids long. V trimming: 3 bases; J trimming: 9 bases; junction bases outside the gene matches: 4. Germline V lookup: CDR1 SGHAT, CDR2 FQNNGV. CDR3 in amino acids: CASSLVAGSEQFF. The CDR3 DNA reads TGTGCCAGCAGCTTGGTAGCGGGATCTGAGCAGTTCTTC.

Points on this clonotype: A single base separates this from a much larger clone, so it may be a read error. V usage is TRBV20-1 and J usage is TRBJ2-7, with D possibly TRBD1 on 6 matching bases. The germline V and J ends were trimmed by 3 bases and 2 bases, with 17 bases remaining between them. Germline lookup yields CDR1 DFQATT and CDR2 SNEGSKA (reference sequence). The CDR3 runs to 15 residues. CDR3 residues: CSASEEPGVPYEQYF. DNA of the CDR3: TGCAGTGCTAGTGAAGAGCCAGGGGTGCCCTACGAGCAGTACTTC.

This clonotype showed up many times. This chain uses TRBV7-9 with TRBJ2-7; 7 bases are a match to TRBD1. The CDR3 totals 15 residues. Germline V CDR1 and CDR2: SEHNR, FQNEAQ (reference sequence). V gave up 4 bases and J gave up 2 bases; unmatched junction bases: 8. Here the CDR3 DNA reads TGTGCCAGCAGCTCGGGTAGCCAGGGGGCCTACGAGCAGTACTTC. Amino acids: CASSSGSQGAYEQYF.

The J gene is TRBJ2-7, the V gene TRBV4-3; no reliable D call. The germline V and J ends were trimmed by 0 bases and 1 base, with 19 bases remaining between them. The CDR3 has 18 amino acids. Germline V gene lookup returns CDR1 LGHNA and CDR2 YSLEER. Here the CDR3 DNA reads TGCGCCAGCAGCCAAGATAGAGGTGTAAGCTGGAGTTCCTACGAGCAGTACTTC. It specifies CASSQDRGVSWSSYEQYF.

As to this clonotype: One base away lies a much larger clone, so this may be a sequencing read error. The rearrangement links TRBV7-9 to TRBJ1-1; D unclear. V lost 3 bases and J 5 bases, leaving 16 bases between the germline ends. Germline V gene lookup returns CDR1 SEHNR and CDR2 FQNEAQ (reference sequence). The CDR3 spans 15 residues. The CDR3 here is CASSFQVGPVTEAFF. As DNA, the CDR3 is TGTGCCAGCAGCTTCCAGGTGGGCCCAGTTACTGAAGCTTTCTTT.

This clonotype was detected once. A read error may be the cause here, since a much bigger clone is one base away. The gene calls are TRBV7-9 and TRBJ2-3, with TRBD2 matching over 11 bases. The V and J ends lost 5 bases and 3 bases, in that order; junction bases with no gene match: 7. The CDR3 contains 16 residues. The germline V gene has CDR1 SEHNR and CDR2 FQNEAQ (reference sequence). Here the CDR3 reads CASSVLAGATTDTQYF. In DNA form, the CDR3 reads TGTGCCAGCAGCGTACTAGCGGGAGCGACTACAGATACGCAGTATTTT. The full variable domain, its missing parts supplied by reference TRBV7-9 and TRBJ2-3, is DTGVSQNPRHKITKRGQNVTFRCDPISEHNRLYWYRQTLGQGPEFLTYFQNEAQLEKSRLLSDRFSAERPKGSFSTLEIQRTEQGDSAMYLCASSVLAGATTDTQYFGPGTRLTVL.

Many counts were recorded for this clonotype. The chain's CDR3 is CASSSSRGGTDTQYF. CDR3 bases: TGTGCCAGCAGTTCGTCGCGGGGAGGCACAGATACGCAGTATTTT. The chain has TRBV11-2 and TRBJ2-3, with D perhaps TRBD2 (6 bases). Trimming pared 6 bases from V and 1 base from J, leaving 14 bases between. This CDR3 spans 15 amino acids. Looked up from germline, CDR1 is SGHAT and CDR2 is FQNNGV.

This clonotype was counted ten times or more. The chain carries TRBV20-1 and TRBJ2-7; D is possibly TRBD1 (6 bases). The CDR3 length is 15 residues. V lost 2 bases and J lost 4, with 18 bases in between. Germline CDR1 DFQATT, CDR2 SNEGSKA (reference sequence). The CDR3 loop reads CSARPQGMGRYEQYF. The CDR3 region has the DNA TGCAGTGCTAGACCACAGGGAATGGGACGGTACGAGCAGTACTTC.

As to this clonotype: A much larger clone differs from this one at a single base, so this may be a read error. The final CDR3 position lacks the conserved phenylalanine or tryptophan, pointing to a likely read error. The genes are TRBV5-3 and TRBJ2-7; D remains unclear. TRBV5-3 is classed as an ORF, of uncertain function. Between the trimmed V and J ends, which lost 8 bases and 2 bases, there was a span of 14 bases. This CDR3 has 13 residues. CDR3 coding DNA: TGTGCCAGCAGCCTGACTGACCCCTACGAGCAGTACTAC. It codes for CASSLTDPYEQYY.

The chain recombines TRBV4-3 with TRBJ2-5; weak D call: TRBD2 (6 bases). Germline CDR1 LGHNA, CDR2 YSLEER. This CDR3 region has 18 residues. V lost 0 bases and J 3 bases, leaving 20 bases between the germline ends. In DNA form, the CDR3 reads TGCGCCAGCAGCCAAGATCGGTACGGAGCGGGCATAAAAGAGACCCAGTACTTC. Translation gives CASSQDRYGAGIKETQYF.